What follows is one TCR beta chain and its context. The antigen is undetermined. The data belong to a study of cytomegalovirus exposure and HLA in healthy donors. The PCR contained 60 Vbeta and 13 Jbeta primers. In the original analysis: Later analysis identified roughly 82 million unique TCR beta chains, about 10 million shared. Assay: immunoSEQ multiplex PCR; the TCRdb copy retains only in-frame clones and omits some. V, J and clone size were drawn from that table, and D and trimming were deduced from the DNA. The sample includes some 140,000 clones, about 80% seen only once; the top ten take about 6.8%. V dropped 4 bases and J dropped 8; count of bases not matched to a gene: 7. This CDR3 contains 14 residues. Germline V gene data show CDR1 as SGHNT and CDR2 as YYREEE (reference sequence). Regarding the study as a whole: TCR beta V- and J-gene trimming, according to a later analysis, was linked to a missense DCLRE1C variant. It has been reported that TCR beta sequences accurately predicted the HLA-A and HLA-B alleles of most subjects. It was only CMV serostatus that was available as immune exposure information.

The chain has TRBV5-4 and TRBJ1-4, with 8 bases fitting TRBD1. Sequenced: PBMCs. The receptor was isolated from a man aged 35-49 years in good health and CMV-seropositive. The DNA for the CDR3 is TGTGCCAGCAGCCTAGACAGGGGTGACGAAAAACTGTTTTTT. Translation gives CASSLDRGDEKLFF.